This passage covers 26 T cell receptor beta chains from one sample sequenced in a study of T cells in tuberculosis. Method: immunoSEQ multiplex PCR; TCRdb's copy keeps in-frame clones and lacks some. The sample records 30,000 to 40,000 clones, approximately 89% being singletons. This sample's time point: new active TB diagnosis, blood taken before or within 7 days of starting treatment. Sequenced here: PBMCs, sampled at tuberculosis diagnosis. The receptors were sampled from an adult with tuberculosis.

V usage is TRBV14 and J usage is TRBJ2-7; 10 bases agree with TRBD1. Germline assignment: CDR1 SGHDN and CDR2 FVKESK. CDR3 length: 15 amino acids. V lost 5 bases and J lost 0; bases outside the gene matches: 4. CDR3 loop: CASSTRDRGSYEQYV. The DNA for the CDR3 is TGTGCCAGCAGCACCCGGGACAGGGGCTCCTACGAGCAGTACGTC.

The chain is built from TRBV10-3 and TRBJ2-7, with D hard to call. Trimming cost V 0 bases and J 7 bases, with 16 bases left between them. The CDR3 runs 15 residues. Germline V gene sequence: CDR1 ENHRY, CDR2 SYGVKD. The CDR3 reads CAISESRISYGEQYF. The CDR3 DNA reads TGTGCCATCAGTGAGTCTAGGATATCCTACGGGGAGCAGTACTTC.

The chain employs TRBV30 and TRBJ1-4; D perhaps matches TRBD1 (6 bases). The CDR3 is made up of 14 amino acids. V was cut by 5 bases and J by 6 bases, with 16 bases left in between. Germline CDR1 reads GTSNPN; CDR2 reads SVGIG (reference sequence). The CDR3 DNA reads TGTGCCTGGGCCGACAGGCGAGGATATGAAAAACTGTTTTTT. This codes for CAWADRRGYEKLFF.

The V and J genes are TRBV6-1 and TRBJ1-3, with TRBD1 matching 8 bases. Germline assignment: CDR1 MNHNS and CDR2 SASEGT. The CDR3 contains 15 residues. V lost 6 bases to trimming and J lost 0 bases; unmatched junction nucleotides: 4. CDR3 in amino acids: CASRLDRGSGNTIYF. The DNA of the CDR3 is TGTGCCAGCAGACTAGACAGGGGCTCTGGAAACACCATATATTTT.

In this sample, this clone turned up once. The chain joins TRBV15 to TRBJ2-7; possibly TRBD2 for D (6 bases). The CDR3 is made up of 12 amino acids. CDR1 and CDR2 (germline): LNHNV, YYDKDF (reference sequence). The V gene lost 0 bases and the J gene lost 7 bases, with 7 bases spanning the gap. CDR3 loop: CATSRDGGEQYF. The CDR3 nucleotides read TGTGCCACCAGCAGAGATGGGGGGGAGCAGTACTTC.

This chain joins TRBV4-3 and TRBJ2-7; 8 bases line up with TRBD2. The CDR3 spans 16 residues. J gave up 2 bases and V 0 bases, and 6 bases lay outside the gene matches. Germline lookup yields CDR1 LGHNA and CDR2 YSLEER. Here the CDR3 DNA reads TGCGCCAGCAGCCAAGATGAGACTAGCGTAACCTACGAGCAGTACTTC. Translating gives CASSQDETSVTYEQYF.

The rearrangement links TRBV28 to TRBJ2-7; 11 bases line up with TRBD2. V shed 6 bases and J 5 bases; nucleotides not matched to a gene: 3. Germline values: CDR1 MDHEN, CDR2 SYDVKM. The CDR3 totals 13 residues. The CDR3 reads CASRTSGGNEQYV. The CDR3 nucleotides are TGTGCCAGCAGAACTAGCGGGGGCAACGAGCAGTACGTC.

CDR3 nucleotide sequence: TGTGCCACCAGCAGTGACGGACAGATTAATCAGCCCCAGCATTTT. Its translation: CATSSDGQINQPQHF. The J gene is TRBJ1-5, the V gene TRBV15, with D perhaps matching TRBD1 (6 bases). The V gene lost 3 bases and the J gene lost 4 bases, with 13 bases spanning the gap. The germline V gene has CDR1 LNHNV and CDR2 YYDKDF (reference sequence). The CDR3 extends over 15 amino acids. The complete variable domain, with remaining parts taken from reference TRBV15 and TRBJ1-5, reads DAMVIQNPRYQVTQFGKPVTLSCSQTLNHNVMYWYQQKSSQAPKLLFHYYDKDFNNEADTPDNFQSRRPNTSFCFLDIRSPGLGDTAMYLCATSSDGQINQPQHFGDGTRLSIL.

This sequence joins TRBV19 and TRBJ2-1, with 10 bases aligning to TRBD1. Germline values: CDR1 LNHDA, CDR2 SQIVND (reference sequence). Unmatched junction bases numbered 7, after V lost 7 bases and J lost 4 bases. This CDR3 has 15 residues. CDR3 nucleotide sequence: TGTGCCAGTACTCCCGGGACAGGGGCTTACAATGAGCAGTTCTTC. Its protein is CASTPGTGAYNEQFF.

The chain uses TRBV9 and TRBJ1-4, with 8 nucleotides matching TRBD1. The CDR3 spans 15 residues. Germline CDR1 and CDR2: SGDLS and YYNGEE. V was clipped by 5 bases and J by 4 bases; unmatched bases: 7. For the CDR3, the DNA is TGTGCCAGCAGTGAAACACAGGGGGTTAATGAAAAACTGTTTTTT. The encoded protein is CASSETQGVNEKLFF.

The chain employs TRBV5-8 and TRBJ2-3, with TRBD2 matching 7 bases. The ends lost 6 bases at V and 0 bases at J; junction bases unmatched: 13. Germline V gene data show CDR1 as SGHTS and CDR2 as YDEGEE. The CDR3 loop spans 17 amino acids. DNA for the CDR3: TGTGCCAGCACCGTGGGGCGGGGGAGATCTAGCACAGATACGCAGTATTTT. It translates to CASTVGRGRSSTDTQYF.

This sequence joins TRBV7-6 and TRBJ1-5, with D perhaps matching TRBD1 (6 bases). The CDR3 has 16 amino acids. Germline CDR1 and CDR2: SGHVS and FNYEAQ. V was shortened by 6 bases and J by 10 bases, with 25 bases between the two germline ends. Here the CDR3 reads CASRKTGTKAWSPQHF. DNA for the CDR3: TGTGCCAGCAGAAAAACAGGGACCAAGGCCTGGTCCCCCCAGCATTTT.

The chain couples TRBV9 to TRBJ1-1; no reliable D call. V was pared by 0 bases and J by 1 base, with 10 bases between. Germline loops: CDR1 SGDLS, CDR2 YYNGEE. This CDR3 is 15 amino acids long. CDR3 sequence reads: CASSVEVRGNTEAFF. Here the CDR3 DNA reads TGTGCCAGCAGCGTAGAGGTCCGGGGGAACACTGAAGCTTTCTTT.

V usage is TRBV5-5 and J usage is TRBJ1-5; 11 bases are shared with TRBD1. The germline V gene has CDR1 SGHKS and CDR2 YYEKEE (reference sequence). CDR3 size: 16 residues. The V gene end was trimmed by 4 bases and the J gene end by 7 bases; junction bases not matched to a gene: 10. The CDR3 DNA follows: TGTGCCAGCAGCCCAGGACAGGGGGCGCCGGGACAGCCCCAGCATTTT. Translated: CASSPGQGAPGQPQHF.

The chain employs TRBV28 and TRBJ2-3; D remains ambiguous. V gave up 5 bases and J gave up 4 bases, with 22 bases separating them. Germline CDR1 reads MDHEN; CDR2 reads SYDVKM. The CDR3 sequence is 17 residues long. Here the CDR3 DNA reads TGTGCCAGCAGTCCCATTAGCTCAAACTCGAAGGCAGATACGCAGTATTTT. Protein: CASSPISSNSKADTQYF.

The chain employs TRBV2 and TRBJ2-7, with D maybe TRBD1 (6 bases). CDR1 is SNHLY and CDR2 is FYNNEI in the germline V gene. CDR3 length: 10 residues. Trimming pared 8 bases from V and 6 bases from J, leaving 8 bases between. The CDR3 spells CASGGGEQYV. As DNA, the CDR3 is TGTGCCAGCGGGGGCGGCGAGCAGTACGTC.

V gene TRBV11-2 combines with J gene TRBJ1-6; the D is unclear. Looked up from germline, CDR1 is SGHAT and CDR2 is FQNNGV. V was clipped by 5 bases and J by 2 bases, with 13 bases between them. This CDR3 comprises 16 residues. The CDR3 here is CASSQGTSPYNSPLHF. Written as DNA, the CDR3 is TGTGCCAGCAGCCAAGGAACTAGCCCCTATAATTCACCCCTCCACTTT.

This rearrangement joins TRBV25-1 to TRBJ1-1, with a tentative D call TRBD1 (6 bases). V was shortened by 5 bases and J by 5 bases, with 15 bases between the two germline ends. CDR1 is MGHDK and CDR2 is SYGVNS in the germline V gene. The CDR3 covers 14 residues. The CDR3 coding sequence is TGTGCCAGCAGTTCCGGCGGGGGGCGTACTGAAGCTTTCTTT. The encoded protein is CASSSGGGRTEAFF.

This clone was detected once. The V and J genes are TRBV28 and TRBJ2-3; a possible D gene is TRBD1 (5 bases). The CDR3 covers 17 residues. Germline assignment: CDR1 MDHEN and CDR2 SYDVKM. Trimming cost V 1 base and J 0 bases, with 14 bases left between them. CDR3 DNA sequence: TGTGCCAGCAGTTTATTGGGGCAGGGCTATAGCACAGATACGCAGTATTTT. This gives the protein CASSLLGQGYSTDTQYF.

Comment on this clone: One base away lies a much larger clone, so this may be a sequencing read error. The same CDR3 also results from other DNA sequences found in this sample. The chain uses TRBV7-8 and TRBJ1-6; D is possibly TRBD1 (5 bases). Looked up from germline, CDR1 is SGHVS and CDR2 is FQNEAQ. The CDR3 contains 13 residues. V gave up 5 bases and J gave up 16 bases, with 18 bases separating them. The CDR3 DNA reads as TGTGCCAGCAGCCCAAATTTGGGGGGACCTCTCCACTTT. This codes for CASSPNLGGPLHF.

The chain joins TRBV9 to TRBJ2-2, with D perhaps TRBD2 (7 bases). Trimming took 4 bases from V and 2 from J, leaving 15 bases between them. The CDR3 covers 16 residues. Germline V gene sequence: CDR1 SGDLS, CDR2 YYNGEE. The CDR3 DNA sequence: TGTGCCAGCAGCCCCCTAGGGGGGGGAAACACCGGGGAGCTGTTTTTT. Translation: CASSPLGGGNTGELFF.

The rearrangement uses TRBV19 and TRBJ1-6; 10 bases align to TRBD1. The V gene's germline CDR1 is LNHDA and CDR2 SQIVND (reference sequence). J lost 2 bases, V lost 2 bases, and 6 bases had no gene match. The CDR3 loop spans 18 amino acids. In DNA form, the CDR3 reads TGTGCCAGTAGTATAATGGGACAGGGGAGGACCTATAATTCACCCCTCCACTTT. It encodes CASSIMGQGRTYNSPLHF.

The chain uses TRBV7-8 and TRBJ1-4, with 7 bases lining up with TRBD1. The CDR3 loop spans 15 amino acids. The germline CDR1 and CDR2 sequences are SGHVS and FQNEAQ. The ends lost 5 bases at V and 7 bases at J; junction bases unmatched: 10. The CDR3 is CASSEQGREVEKLFF. Here the CDR3 DNA reads TGTGCCAGCAGCGAACAGGGGCGGGAGGTTGAAAAACTGTTTTTT. Full variable domain (rest looked up from reference TRBV7-8 and TRBJ1-4): GAGVSQSPRYKVAKRGQDVALRCDPISGHVSLFWYQQALGQGPEFLTYFQNEAQLDKSGLPSDRFFAERPEGSVSTLKIQRTQQEDSAVYLCASSEQGREVEKLFFGSGTQLSVL.

This clone was seen more than once but under ten times. The V gene is TRBV5-1, the J gene TRBJ1-1, with 8 positions matching TRBD1. The CDR3 extends over 14 amino acids. The germline V gene has CDR1 SGHRS and CDR2 YFSETQ. The V gene end was trimmed by 3 bases and the J gene end by 1 base; junction bases not matched to a gene: 2. This chain's CDR3 is CASSYGQGNTEAFF. The CDR3 DNA reads TGCGCCAGCAGCTACGGACAGGGGAACACTGAAGCTTTCTTT.

This clone was counted once. V is TRBV6-6 and J is TRBJ1-1, with D hard to call. Between the trimmed V and J ends, which lost 6 bases and 0 bases, there was a span of 8 bases. The CDR3 length is 13 residues. Germline V gene lookup returns CDR1 MNHNY and CDR2 SVGAGI (reference sequence). The CDR3 sequence: CASSPGVNTEAFF. CDR3 DNA sequence: TGTGCCAGCAGCCCCGGGGTGAACACTGAAGCTTTCTTT.

This chain uses TRBV6-5 with TRBJ2-7, with D possibly being TRBD1 (5 bases). Trimming stripped 6 bases from V and 2 bases from J, with 14 bases between. CDR1 MNHEY and CDR2 SVGAGI come from the germline V gene. The CDR3 consists of 14 residues. The CDR3 DNA follows: TGTGCCAGCAGCCAAAGACAGACCCCCTACGAGCAGTACGTC. This sequence encodes CASSQRQTPYEQYV.